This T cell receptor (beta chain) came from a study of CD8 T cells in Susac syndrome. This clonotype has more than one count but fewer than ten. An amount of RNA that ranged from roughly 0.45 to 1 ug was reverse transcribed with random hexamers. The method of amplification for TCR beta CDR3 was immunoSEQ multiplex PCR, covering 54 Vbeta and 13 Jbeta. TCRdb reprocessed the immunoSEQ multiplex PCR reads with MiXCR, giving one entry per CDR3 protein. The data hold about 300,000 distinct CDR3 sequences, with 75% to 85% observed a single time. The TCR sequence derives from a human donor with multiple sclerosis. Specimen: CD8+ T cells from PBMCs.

The CDR3 loop reads CASSQGTGNTEAFF. CDR3 sequence (DNA): TGTGCCAGCAGCCAGGGGACGGGGAACACTGAAGCTTTCTTT. This rearrangement joins TRBV14 to TRBJ1-1, with D maybe TRBD1 (5 bases). The germline gives CDR1 SGHDN, CDR2 FVKESK. CDR3 length equals 14 residues. V lost 3 bases to trimming and J lost 1 base, with 9 bases between them.